The 13 T cell receptor beta chains reported below all come from one sample, sequenced in a study of shared clonotypes between healthy human individuals. Only in-frame clones appear in the TCRdb table, and some are missing; sequencing was by immunoSEQ multiplex PCR. The table lists hundreds of thousands of clones, around 97% of them singletons. The source material was naive CD4+ T cells sorted from blood. Stated subset: CD45RA+ positively selected. The receptors stem from a woman younger than 45 in good health.

The rearrangement joins TRBV19 to TRBJ1-5, with unresolved D. Germline V gene data show CDR1 as LNHDA and CDR2 as SQIVND (reference sequence). Trimming removed 2 bases at V and 6 bases at J, with 8 bases between. This CDR3 is built from 13 residues. CDR3 amino acids: CASSIPPGQPQHF. CDR3 DNA: TGTGCCAGTAGTATACCTCCAGGTCAGCCCCAGCATTTT.

This clone was found once. CDR3 sequence: CASSLPRGVLGYEQYF. The CDR3 coding sequence is TGTGCCAGCAGTCTCCCCCGGGGCGTATTGGGCTACGAGCAGTACTTC. The chain recombines TRBV28 with TRBJ2-7; D possibly uses TRBD1 or TRBD2 (5 bases each). Germline lookup yields CDR1 MDHEN and CDR2 SYDVKM. Trimming took off 5 bases at V and 3 bases at J, with 20 bases between the two ends. This CDR3 contains 16 residues.

This clone appeared once. The J gene is TRBJ2-5, the V gene TRBV15, with D perhaps TRBD2 (5 bases). CDR3 length equals 14 residues. Germline CDR1 LNHNV, CDR2 YYDKDF (reference sequence). V shed 0 bases and J shed 5 bases, with 10 bases lying between them. CDR3 DNA sequence: TGTGCCACCAGCAGAGATCCCGGGGAGGAGACCCAGTACTTC. Protein product: CATSRDPGEETQYF.

V gene TRBV11-2 combines with J gene TRBJ2-3; D gene unclear. V shed 2 bases and J shed 4 bases, with 4 bases lying between them. This CDR3 region has 12 residues. Germline V gene data show CDR1 as SGHAT and CDR2 as FQNNGV. In DNA form, the CDR3 reads TGTGCCAGCAGCTTAAGAGCAGATACGCAGTATTTT. This encodes CASSLRADTQYF.

The chain recombines TRBV11-2 with TRBJ2-1; 10 nucleotides line up with TRBD2. CDR3 size: 15 residues. Trimming took 5 bases from V and 4 from J; bases not matched to a gene: 5. Germline V lookup: CDR1 SGHAT, CDR2 FQNNGV. The CDR3 DNA sequence: TGTGCCAGCAGCCAAACTAGCGGGACTTACAATGAGCAGTTCTTC. Translation gives CASSQTSGTYNEQFF.

CDR3 protein: CASSLSATPYEKLFF. In nucleotides, the CDR3 is TGTGCCAGCAGCCTTTCCGCGACCCCTTATGAAAAACTGTTTTTT. V usage is TRBV6-5 and J usage is TRBJ1-4; D uncertain. V lost 6 bases and J 6 bases, leaving 17 bases between the germline ends. Germline V gene lookup returns CDR1 MNHEY and CDR2 SVGAGI. This CDR3 is 15 amino acids long.

The V gene is TRBV29-1, the J gene TRBJ2-1, with a possible D match to TRBD2 (5 bases). Trimming cost V 1 base and J 7 bases, with 14 bases left between them. CDR3 length: 14 residues. Germline V gene data show CDR1 as SQVTM and CDR2 as ANQGSEA. The CDR3 sequence is CSVEGGGRLNEQFF. CDR3 in DNA: TGCAGCGTTGAAGGAGGAGGCCGGCTGAATGAGCAGTTCTTC.

The CDR3: CASSHRLLRDDNEQFF. The CDR3 DNA sequence: TGCGCCAGCAGCCATCGCCTATTGCGTGATGACAATGAGCAGTTCTTC. The V gene is TRBV4-1, the J gene TRBJ2-1, with no clear D. Trimming removed 3 bases from V and 5 bases from J, with 17 bases in between. The CDR3 is 16 residues long. Germline-derived CDR1 and CDR2 are MGHRA and YSYEKL.

CDR3 sequence: CASSLGDGRGPDTQYF. The CDR3 bases are TGCGCCAGCAGCTTGGGTGACGGTAGGGGCCCCGATACGCAGTATTTT. The chain links TRBV5-1 to TRBJ2-3, with D perhaps TRBD1 (5 bases). Trimming removed 0 bases from V and 6 bases from J, with 17 bases in between. Germline V lookup: CDR1 SGHRS, CDR2 YFSETQ. The CDR3 is 16 residues long.

Turning to this clone: The junction and the germline gene differ at one end; a read error may be behind it. The J gene is TRBJ2-2, the V gene TRBV5-8; tentative D call: TRBD1 (6 bases). Germline CDR1 reads SGHTS; CDR2 reads YDEGEE. The CDR3 totals 18 residues. The CDR3 loop reads CASRLEKFGTLNTGELFF. CDR3 DNA: TGTGCCAGCAGATTGGAAAAATTCGGGACACTGAACACCGGGGAGCTGTTTTTT. Full variable domain (missing parts from reference TRBV5-8 and TRBJ2-2): EAGVTQSPTHLIKTRGQQATLRCSPISGHTSVYWYQQALGLGLQFLLWYDEGEERNRGNFPPRFSGRQFPNYSSELNVNALELEDSALYLCASRLEKFGTLNTGELFFGEGSRLTVL.

Worth noting for this clone: Additional DNA sequences in this sample encode the identical CDR3. The CDR3 DNA follows: TGTGCCAGTAGTCCCGGTACTAGCACAGATACGCAGTATTTT. Translated, it gives CASSPGTSTDTQYF. The chain links TRBV19 to TRBJ2-3; D not certain. V was clipped by 5 bases and J by 0 bases, with 9 bases between them. Looked up from germline, CDR1 is LNHDA and CDR2 is SQIVND (reference sequence). The CDR3 has 14 residues.

This clone has a single count. The chain employs TRBV4-1 and TRBJ2-7; tentative D call: TRBD1 (5 bases). V lost 0 bases and J 3 bases, leaving 12 bases between the germline ends. The CDR3 extends over 15 amino acids. Germline loops: CDR1 MGHRA, CDR2 YSYEKL. The chain's CDR3 is CASSQDQPGLYEQYF. As DNA, the CDR3 is TGCGCCAGCAGCCAAGATCAGCCAGGGCTCTACGAGCAGTACTTC.

This chain links TRBV7-9 with TRBJ2-1; D possibly corresponds to TRBD2 (5 bases). The germline gives CDR1 SEHNR, CDR2 FQNEAQ (reference sequence). The CDR3 spans 14 residues. Trimming removed 7 bases from V and 7 bases from J, with 17 bases in between. DNA of the CDR3: TGTGCCAGCACCCTTAGCGTGAACCTAAATGAGCAGTTCTTC. Translating it yields CASTLSVNLNEQFF.